The rows below give T cell receptor beta chains drawn from one sample of a study of cytomegalovirus exposure and HLA in healthy donors. Libraries were prepared by immunoSEQ multiplex PCR; TCRdb keeps only in-frame clonotypes and omits some of them. The sample yields around 130,000 clones, approximately 69% seen once. Sequences were obtained from PBMCs. Source of these receptors: a middle-aged man in good health and CMV-seropositive. Each CDR3 is given with its conserved first and last residue. The D gene is left open where the match is weak. Size values are once, few and many counts, or a class for expanded clones, and some rows have none.

CDR3 length	clone size	V gene	D gene	J gene	CDR3 DNA	CDR3 protein
17	-	TRBV5-1	TRBD1	TRBJ2-3	TGCGCCAGCAGCTTTGAAGGGGGCCGCCCTAGCACAGATACGCAGTATTTT	CASSFEGGRPSTDTQYF
16	-	TRBV7-6	-	TRBJ2-6	TGTGCCAGCAGCTCCTCCGGGGGGCCTGGGGCCAACGTCCTGACTTTC	CASSSSGGPGANVLTF
16	-	TRBV5-1	-	TRBJ2-2	TGCGCCAGCAGCTTGCATTTACAGGGAGACACCGGGGAGCTGTTTTTT	CASSLHLQGDTGELFF
13	-	TRBV10-3	-	TRBJ1-2	TGTGCCATGTCCCCCGGGACAAACGGTGGCTACACCTTC	CAMSPGTNGGYTF
14	-	TRBV10-3	TRBD2	TRBJ2-7	TGTGCCAGCAGTGGGCGGGGGAGCTCCTACGAGCAGTACTTC	CASSGRGSSYEQYF
15	-	TRBV7-8	-	TRBJ2-3	TGTGCCAGCAGCTTATCAGGTCGGGGACTAGATACGCAGTATTTT	CASSLSGRGLDTQYF
14	-	TRBV28	TRBD1	TRBJ1-6	TGTGCCAGCACCCGGGACAGCAACAATTCACCCCTCCACTTT	CASTRDSNNSPLHF
13	once	TRBV5-1	-	TRBJ1-4	TGCGCCAGCAGTTCAGGGCCCGGTGAAAAACTGTTTTTT	CASSSGPGEKLFF
14	-	TRBV11-2	-	TRBJ2-2	TGTGCCAGCAGCTTAAAAGCAGGGGTCGGGGAGCTGTTTTTT	CASSLKAGVGELFF
15	-	TRBV5-1	TRBD2	TRBJ2-3	TGCGCCAGCAGCAGCTCTAGCGGAAAGGGGGATACGCAGTATTTT	CASSSSSGKGDTQYF
15	-	TRBV10-3	TRBD1	TRBJ2-3	TGTGCCATCAGCACGGGACAGGGGAGCACAGATACGCAGTATTTT	CAISTGQGSTDTQYF
16	few	TRBV28	-	TRBJ2-7	TGTGCCAGCAGTTTTCTAATTAGACAGAACCCCTACGAGCAGTACTTC	CASSFLIRQNPYEQYF
15	-	TRBV27	TRBD1	TRBJ2-3	TGTGCCAGCAGGCACAGGGGTCTCCTCACAGATACGCAGTATTTT	CASRHRGLLTDTQYF
15	-	TRBV4-1	-	TRBJ1-6	TGCGCCAGCAACCGAGGCCATCTAAGTAATTCACCCCTCCACTTT	CASNRGHLSNSPLHF
16	-	TRBV5-6	TRBD1	TRBJ1-1	TGTGCCAGCAGCTTGATCCTCAGGGGGCGCGACACTGAAGCTTTCTTT	CASSLILRGRDTEAFF
14	-	TRBV7-8	TRBD1	TRBJ2-2	TGTGCCAGCAGCCGGGACAGGAACACCGGGGAGCTGTTTTTT	CASSRDRNTGELFF
14	-	TRBV6-6	-	TRBJ1-4	TGTGCCAGCCAGGTGGACACGAATGATGAAAAACTGTTTTTT	CASQVDTNDEKLFF
16	few	TRBV5-5	-	TRBJ1-6	TGTGCCAGCAGCTTATCCCACTTTCCGGGGGGTTCACCCCTCCACTTT	CASSLSHFPGGSPLHF
14	-	TRBV30	-	TRBJ1-4	TGTGCCTGGAGTCAGGGGCCATCGGATGAAAAACTGTTTTTT	CAWSQGPSDEKLFF
18	-	TRBV5-1	TRBD2	TRBJ2-1	TGCGCCAGCAGCTTGACTAGCGGGGGGGCCAGCTCCTACAATGAGCAGTTCTTC	CASSLTSGGASSYNEQFF
13	-	TRBV5-1	TRBD1	TRBJ2-7	TGCGCCAGCAGCTCCCTGACAGGGTACGAGCAGTACTTC	CASSSLTGYEQYF
16	-	TRBV27	-	TRBJ2-1	TGTGCCAGCAGTGAAGCTCGAGGGTTCTCCTACAATGAGCAGTTCTTC	CASSEARGFSYNEQFF
16	-	TRBV6-4	TRBD1	TRBJ2-1	TGTGCCAGCAGTGACTCGCCGGGACAGGGATCCCATGAGCAGTTCTTC	CASSDSPGQGSHEQFF
15	-	TRBV7-2	-	TRBJ2-3	TGTGCCAGCAGCTCTGAGTCTCCCAGCACAGATACGCAGTATTTT	CASSSESPSTDTQYF
14	-	TRBV5-1	-	TRBJ2-5	TGCGCCAGCACTCCCGGTGGGGGGCAAGAGACCCAGTACTTC	CASTPGGGQETQYF
16	few	TRBV28	TRBD2	TRBJ2-1	TGTGCCAGCAGTGACGACCGGACTAGCGGGAGTAATGAGCAGTTCTTC	CASSDDRTSGSNEQFF
18	-	TRBV7-9	-	TRBJ1-4	TGTGCCAGCAGCCGTCTCGGGGGGCAGAGGGCAACTAATGAAAAACTGTTTTTT	CASSRLGGQRATNEKLFF
13	-	TRBV9	TRBD1	TRBJ1-5	TGTGCCAGCAGCTCAGGGGGCCGGCAGCCCCAGCATTTT	CASSSGGRQPQHF
15	-	TRBV19	-	TRBJ2-7	-	CASSDFRGQYYEQYF
12	-	TRBV2	TRBD1	TRBJ2-1	TGTGCCAGCAGTGGCCGGGACAGGCAGCAGTTCTTC	CASSGRDRQQFF
13	few	TRBV15	-	TRBJ1-1	TGTGCCACCAGCGAAACAGGGAACACTGAAGCTTTCTTT	CATSETGNTEAFF
17	-	TRBV5-1	TRBD2	TRBJ2-5	TGCGCCAGCAGCTTGGACCTAGCGGGGGCACTACAAGAGACCCAGTACTTC	CASSLDLAGALQETQYF
15	-	TRBV5-1	-	TRBJ2-1	TGCGCCAGCAGCCCCGAGGCCTTTACCTACAATGAGCAGTTCTTC	CASSPEAFTYNEQFF
16	-	TRBV13	TRBD2	TRBJ2-7	TGTGCCAGCAGCCCACTGCTTAGCGGGAGTTCCAACGAGCAGTACTTC	CASSPLLSGSSNEQYF
14	-	TRBV7-9	-	TRBJ1-2	TGTGCCAGCAGCATCAACAGGGTTCAGGATGGCTACACCTTC	CASSINRVQDGYTF
14	-	TRBV5-6	-	TRBJ2-7	TGTGCCAGCAGCTCCGGGACGGGGGTCAGGGAGCAGTACTTC	CASSSGTGVREQYF
14	few	TRBV5-6	TRBD2	TRBJ2-7	TGTGCCAGCAGCTTCGGACTAGCGGGAGGAGAGCAGTACTTC	CASSFGLAGGEQYF
14	few	TRBV5-4	-	TRBJ1-2	TGTGCCAGCAGCTTGGACGGAGCTAACTATGGCTACACCTTC	CASSLDGANYGYTF
14	-	TRBV2	TRBD1	TRBJ1-4	TGTGCCAGCATCCGACAGGGCGGTAATGAAAAACTGTTTTTT	CASIRQGGNEKLFF
16	-	TRBV5-1	TRBD1	TRBJ1-1	TGCGCCAGCAGGCATAGGGGGCGCGATCAGAACACTGAAGCTTTCTTT	CASRHRGRDQNTEAFF
15	few	TRBV28	TRBD1	TRBJ2-1	TGTGCCAGCAGTCCTCCCGGGACAGGGTTTAATGAGCAGTTCTTC	CASSPPGTGFNEQFF
17	-	TRBV28	-	TRBJ1-2	TGTGCCAGCAGTTTGCCCAGGGAGGGGATCTCTAACTATGGCTACACCTTC	CASSLPREGISNYGYTF
17	-	TRBV7-2	TRBD2	TRBJ2-2	TGTGCCAGCAGCTTAGAGGGATCTAGCGGGAACACCGGGGAGCTGTTTTTT	CASSLEGSSGNTGELFF
19	-	TRBV4-1	TRBD2	TRBJ2-1	TGCGCCAGCAGCCAAGACCCCGGGACTAGCGGGAGGGCCATCAATGAGCAGTTCTTC	CASSQDPGTSGRAINEQFF
15	-	TRBV5-8	TRBD1	TRBJ2-1	TGTGCCAGCAGACCGGACAGGGGGACGGGGAATGAGCAGTTCTTC	CASRPDRGTGNEQFF
19	-	TRBV5-5	-	TRBJ1-2	TGTGCCAGCAGCTTGATGGTGGAGGCAGGTACCTTACCTATGGCTGGCTACACCTTC	CASSLMVEAGTLPMAGYTF
15	-	TRBV6-1	TRBD1	TRBJ1-4	TGTGCCAGCAGCCGCCCCAGGGGGCTTAATGAAAAACTGTTTTTT	CASSRPRGLNEKLFF
14	few	TRBV6-1	TRBD1	TRBJ1-5	TGTGCCAGCAGGAGACAGGGTCGCAATCAGCCCCAGCATTTT	CASRRQGRNQPQHF
13	-	TRBV9	TRBD1	TRBJ1-6	TGTGCCACCGGACAGGGCAATAATTCACCCCTCCACTTT	CATGQGNNSPLHF
16	-	TRBV28	TRBD2	TRBJ2-7	TGTGCCAGCAGTGCCCTAGCGGGGGGGCAGTCCTACGAGCAGTACTTC	CASSALAGGQSYEQYF
13	-	TRBV19	-	TRBJ1-1	TGTGCCAGTAGTACATCCAGGGGATCTGAAGCTTTCTTT	CASSTSRGSEAFF
15	-	TRBV15	-	TRBJ1-1	TGTGCCACCAGCAGAGATCTAGCCGGTAACACTGAAGCTTTCTTT	CATSRDLAGNTEAFF
15	-	TRBV5-1	TRBD1	TRBJ2-3	TGCGCCAGCAGCAAGGACAGGGGAGGTACAGATACGCAGTATTTT	CASSKDRGGTDTQYF
13	-	TRBV28	-	TRBJ1-2	TGTGCCAGCAGTTTATACAGAGACTATGGCTACACCTTC	CASSLYRDYGYTF
14	-	TRBV11-2	-	TRBJ2-7	TGTGCCAGCAGCTACCGGGGGGCCGGCTACGAGCAGTACTTC	CASSYRGAGYEQYF